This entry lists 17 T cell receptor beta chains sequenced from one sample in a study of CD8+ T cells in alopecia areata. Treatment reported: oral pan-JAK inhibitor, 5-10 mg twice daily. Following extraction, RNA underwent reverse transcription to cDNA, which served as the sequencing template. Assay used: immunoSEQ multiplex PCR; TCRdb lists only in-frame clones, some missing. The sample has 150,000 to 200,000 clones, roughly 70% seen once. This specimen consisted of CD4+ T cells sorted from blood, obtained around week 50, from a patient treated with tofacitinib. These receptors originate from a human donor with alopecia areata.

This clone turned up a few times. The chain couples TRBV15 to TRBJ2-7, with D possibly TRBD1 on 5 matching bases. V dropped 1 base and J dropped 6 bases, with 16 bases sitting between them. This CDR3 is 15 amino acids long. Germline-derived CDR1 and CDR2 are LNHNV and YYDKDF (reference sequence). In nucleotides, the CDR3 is TGTGCCACCAGCAGAGGACAGTCCGTGCAGGGCGAGCAGTACTTC. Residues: CATSRGQSVQGEQYF. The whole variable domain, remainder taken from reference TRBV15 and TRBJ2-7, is DAMVIQNPRYQVTQFGKPVTLSCSQTLNHNVMYWYQQKSSQAPKLLFHYYDKDFNNEADTPDNFQSRRPNTSFCFLDIRSPGLGDTAMYLCATSRGQSVQGEQYFGPGTRLTVT.

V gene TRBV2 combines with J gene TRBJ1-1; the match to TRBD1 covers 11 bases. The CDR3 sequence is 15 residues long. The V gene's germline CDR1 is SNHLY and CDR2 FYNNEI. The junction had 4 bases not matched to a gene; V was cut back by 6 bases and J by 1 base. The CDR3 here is CASRGTGGWNTEAFF. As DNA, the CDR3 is TGTGCCAGCAGAGGGACAGGGGGATGGAACACTGAAGCTTTCTTT.

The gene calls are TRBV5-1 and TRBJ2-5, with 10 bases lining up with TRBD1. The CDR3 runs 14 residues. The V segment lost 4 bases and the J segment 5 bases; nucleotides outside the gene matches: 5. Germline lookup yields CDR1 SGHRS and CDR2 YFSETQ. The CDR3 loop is CASSEGTGVETQYF. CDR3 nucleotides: TGCGCCAGCAGCGAGGGGACAGGGGTGGAGACCCAGTACTTC.

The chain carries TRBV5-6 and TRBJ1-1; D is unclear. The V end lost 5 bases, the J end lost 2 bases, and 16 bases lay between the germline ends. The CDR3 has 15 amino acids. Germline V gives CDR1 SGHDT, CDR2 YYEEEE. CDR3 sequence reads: CASRSSSWANTEAFF. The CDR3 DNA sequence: TGTGCCAGCAGATCCTCGTCCTGGGCCAACACTGAAGCTTTCTTT. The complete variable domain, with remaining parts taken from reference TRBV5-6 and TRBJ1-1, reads DAGVTQSPTHLIKTRGQQVTLRCSPKSGHDTVSWYQQALGQGPQFIFQYYEEEERQRGNFPDRFSGHQFPNYSSELNVNALLLGDSALYLCASRSSSWANTEAFFGQGTRLTVV.

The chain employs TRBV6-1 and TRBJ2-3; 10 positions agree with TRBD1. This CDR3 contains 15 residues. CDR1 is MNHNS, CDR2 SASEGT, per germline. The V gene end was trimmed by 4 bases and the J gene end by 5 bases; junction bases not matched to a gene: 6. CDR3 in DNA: TGTGCCAGCAGTGCCCGGGACAGGGGAATAGATACGCAGTATTTT. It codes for CASSARDRGIDTQYF.

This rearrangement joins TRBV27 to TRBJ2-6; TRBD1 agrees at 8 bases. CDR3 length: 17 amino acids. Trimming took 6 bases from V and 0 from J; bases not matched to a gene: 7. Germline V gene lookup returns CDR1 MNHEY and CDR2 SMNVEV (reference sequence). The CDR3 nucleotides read TGTGCCAGCAGGGGCCGGGACAGGCCCTCTGGGGCCAACGTCCTGACTTTC. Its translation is CASRGRDRPSGANVLTF.

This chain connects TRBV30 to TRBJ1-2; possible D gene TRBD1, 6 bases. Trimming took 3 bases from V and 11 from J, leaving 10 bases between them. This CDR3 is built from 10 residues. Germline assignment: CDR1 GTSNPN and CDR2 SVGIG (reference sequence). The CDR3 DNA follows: TGTGCCTGGAGACAGGGTTTTTACACCTTC. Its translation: CAWRQGFYTF.

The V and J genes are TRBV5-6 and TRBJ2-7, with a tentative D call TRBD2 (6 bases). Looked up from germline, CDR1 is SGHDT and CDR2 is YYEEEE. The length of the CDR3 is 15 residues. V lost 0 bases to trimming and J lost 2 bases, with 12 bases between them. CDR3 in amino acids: CASSLDGREAYEQYF. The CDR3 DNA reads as TGTGCCAGCAGCTTGGATGGCAGGGAGGCCTACGAGCAGTACTTC.

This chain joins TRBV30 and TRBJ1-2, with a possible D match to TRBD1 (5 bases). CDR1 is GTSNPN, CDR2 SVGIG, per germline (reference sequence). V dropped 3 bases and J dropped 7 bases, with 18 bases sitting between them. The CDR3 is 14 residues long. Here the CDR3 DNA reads TGTGCCTGGAGCTCCCGAGGGACTACAGTTGGCTACACCTTC. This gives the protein CAWSSRGTTVGYTF.

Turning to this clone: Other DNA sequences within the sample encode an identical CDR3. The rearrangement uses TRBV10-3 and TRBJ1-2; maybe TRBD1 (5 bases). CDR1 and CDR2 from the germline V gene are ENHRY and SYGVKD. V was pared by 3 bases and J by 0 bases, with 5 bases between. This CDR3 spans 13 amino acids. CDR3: CAISEGANYGYTF. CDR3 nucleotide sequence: TGTGCCATCAGTGAAGGGGCTAACTATGGCTACACCTTC.

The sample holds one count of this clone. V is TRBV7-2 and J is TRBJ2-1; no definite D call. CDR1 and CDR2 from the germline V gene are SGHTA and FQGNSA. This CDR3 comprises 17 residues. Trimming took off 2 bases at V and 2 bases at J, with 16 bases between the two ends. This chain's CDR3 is CASSLWHLTGPYNEQFF. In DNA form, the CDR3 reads TGTGCCAGCAGCTTATGGCACCTGACCGGACCCTACAATGAGCAGTTCTTC.

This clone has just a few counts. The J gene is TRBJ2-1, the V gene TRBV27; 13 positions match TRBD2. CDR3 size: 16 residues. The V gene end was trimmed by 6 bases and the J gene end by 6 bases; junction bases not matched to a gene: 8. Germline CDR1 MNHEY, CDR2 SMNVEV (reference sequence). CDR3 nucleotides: TGTGCCAGCAGGGCACCGGGACTAGCGGGGACCAATGAGCAGTTCTTC. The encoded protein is CASRAPGLAGTNEQFF.

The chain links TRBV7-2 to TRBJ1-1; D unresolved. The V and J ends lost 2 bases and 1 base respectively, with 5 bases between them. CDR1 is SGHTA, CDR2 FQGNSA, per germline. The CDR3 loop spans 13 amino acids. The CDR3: CASSLFENTEAFF. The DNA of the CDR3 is TGTGCCAGCAGCTTATTCGAGAACACTGAAGCTTTCTTT.

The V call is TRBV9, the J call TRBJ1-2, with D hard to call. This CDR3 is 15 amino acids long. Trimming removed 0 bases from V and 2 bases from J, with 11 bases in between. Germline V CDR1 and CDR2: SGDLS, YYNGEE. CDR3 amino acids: CASSVDGGANYGYTF. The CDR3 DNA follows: TGTGCCAGCAGCGTAGACGGAGGAGCCAACTATGGCTACACCTTC.

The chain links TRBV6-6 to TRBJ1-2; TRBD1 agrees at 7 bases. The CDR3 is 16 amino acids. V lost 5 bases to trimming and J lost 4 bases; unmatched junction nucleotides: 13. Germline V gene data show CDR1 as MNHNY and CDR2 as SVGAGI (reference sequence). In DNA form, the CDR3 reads TGTGCCAGCAGTGGACGGGAGGGGGCGGAACCCTATGGCTACACCTTC. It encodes CASSGREGAEPYGYTF.

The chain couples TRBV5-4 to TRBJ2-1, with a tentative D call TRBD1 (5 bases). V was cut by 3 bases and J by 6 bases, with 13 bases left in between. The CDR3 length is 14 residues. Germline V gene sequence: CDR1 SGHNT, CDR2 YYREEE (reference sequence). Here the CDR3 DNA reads TGTGCCAGCAGCTCTCAAAGGGGAAGCAATGAGCAGTTCTTC. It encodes CASSSQRGSNEQFF.

The CDR3 nucleotides read TGCAGCGTTGAATTAACTTGGGACTGGACAGGGGGAGCTTTCTTT. Encoded protein: CSVELTWDWTGGAFF. The V gene is TRBV29-1, the J gene TRBJ1-1; TRBD1 agrees at 10 bases. The CDR3 is 15 amino acids. Per the germline V gene, CDR1 is SQVTM and CDR2 is ANQGSEA. The junction had 13 bases not matched to a gene; V was cut back by 2 bases and J by 10 bases.